The rows below give T cell receptor beta chains drawn from one sample of a study of early T cells in non-severe SARS-CoV-2 infection. One entry per CDR3 protein, called by TCRdb with MiXCR from the 5' RACE reads. The repertoire holds approximately 65,000 distinct CDR3 sequences, with 11% as singletons. The specimen was whole blood, collected at baseline. Receptors originate from an adult who was a healthcare worker with PCR-confirmed SARS-CoV-2 infection or an uninfected control (not recorded which). The CDR3 runs from the conserved cysteine through the conserved F or W. The D gene is left open where the match is weak. The size field is filled for only some rows; it gives once, few, many or a size class.

d_call: TRBD1; clone_size: few; v_call: TRBV7-6; j_call: TRBJ2-2; cdr3_aa: CASRNSGTGDGELFF; cdr3_nt: TGTGCCAGCAGGAACAGCGGGACAGGGGATGGGGAGCTGTTTTTT
d_call: NA; clone_size: few; v_call: TRBV7-9; j_call: TRBJ1-6; cdr3_aa: CASSLGEGYNSPLHF; cdr3_nt: TGTGCCAGCAGCTTAGGGGAGGGCTATAATTCACCCCTCCACTTT
d_call: NA; clone_size: NA; v_call: TRBV6-4; j_call: TRBJ2-1; cdr3_aa: CASSESVNSYNEQFF; cdr3_nt: TGTGCCAGCAGTGAGAGCGTAAACTCCTACAATGAGCAGTTCTTC
d_call: NA; clone_size: NA; v_call: TRBV5-6; j_call: TRBJ2-3; cdr3_aa: CASSRLEYGTQYF; cdr3_nt: TGTGCCAGCAGCCGCCTCGAATACGGTACGCAGTATTTT
d_call: TRBD2; clone_size: few; v_call: TRBV7-2; j_call: TRBJ2-1; cdr3_aa: CASSLASRLAGESYNEQFF; cdr3_nt: TGTGCCAGCAGCTTAGCCAGTAGGCTAGCGGGGGAGTCTTACAATGAGCAGTTCTTC
d_call: NA; clone_size: NA; v_call: TRBV2; j_call: TRBJ1-3; cdr3_aa: CASVPSQVGNTIYF; cdr3_nt: TGTGCCAGCGTCCCCTCGCAGGTCGGAAACACCATATATTTT
d_call: TRBD1; clone_size: NA; v_call: TRBV5-4; j_call: TRBJ2-7; cdr3_aa: CASSHRQGAEEQYF; cdr3_nt: TGTGCCAGCAGCCATCGACAGGGGGCGGAGGAGCAGTACTTC
d_call: TRBD2; clone_size: many; v_call: TRBV18; j_call: TRBJ2-3; cdr3_aa: CASSPTSGVADTQYF; cdr3_nt: TGTGCCAGCTCACCGACTAGCGGGGTTGCAGATACGCAGTATTTT
d_call: NA; clone_size: many; v_call: TRBV10-1; j_call: TRBJ1-2; cdr3_aa: CASSDQRHPIRVYGYTF; cdr3_nt: TGCGCCAGCAGTGACCAGAGACACCCCATAAGAGTCTATGGCTACACCTTC
d_call: TRBD1; clone_size: many; v_call: TRBV4-1; j_call: TRBJ2-1; cdr3_aa: CASSQGTGGNEQFF; cdr3_nt: TGCGCCAGCAGCCAAGGGACAGGGGGCAATGAGCAGTTCTTC
d_call: NA; clone_size: many; v_call: TRBV6-2/TRBV6-3; j_call: TRBJ2-7; cdr3_aa: CASSWDYYEQYF; cdr3_nt: TGTGCCAGCAGTTGGGATTACTACGAGCAGTACTTC
d_call: NA; clone_size: many; v_call: TRBV7-9; j_call: TRBJ1-1; cdr3_aa: CASSPPGGGWGTEAFF; cdr3_nt: TGTGCCAGCAGCCCCCCCGGTGGGGGCTGGGGCACTGAAGCTTTCTTT
d_call: TRBD1; clone_size: few; v_call: TRBV9; j_call: TRBJ1-2; cdr3_aa: CASSVSQTGEYYGYTF; cdr3_nt: TGTGCCAGCAGCGTCTCGCAAACAGGGGAATACTATGGCTACACCTTC
d_call: TRBD2; clone_size: few; v_call: TRBV11-2; j_call: TRBJ2-7; cdr3_aa: CASSRGGRTYEQYF; cdr3_nt: TGTGCCAGCAGCCGCGGGGGAAGGACCTACGAGCAGTACTTC
d_call: NA; clone_size: NA; v_call: TRBV10-1; j_call: TRBJ2-2; cdr3_aa: CASSPGGTNTGELFF; cdr3_nt: TGCGCCAGCTCCCCCGGCGGGACGAACACCGGGGAGCTGTTTTTT
d_call: NA; clone_size: NA; v_call: TRBV11-2; j_call: TRBJ2-7; cdr3_aa: CASSLVIGTAYEQYF; cdr3_nt: TGTGCCAGCAGCTTAGTGATCGGAACGGCCTACGAGCAGTACTTC
d_call: TRBD1; clone_size: few; v_call: TRBV5-6; j_call: TRBJ1-4; cdr3_aa: CASNGQGLGKEKLFF; cdr3_nt: TGTGCCAGCAACGGACAGGGGCTGGGCAAGGAAAAACTGTTTTTT
d_call: NA; clone_size: NA; v_call: TRBV7-9; j_call: TRBJ2-2; cdr3_aa: CASSLAGNTGEPFF; cdr3_nt: TGTGCCAGCAGCTTAGCGGGGAACACCGGGGAGCCGTTTTTT
d_call: TRBD1; clone_size: many; v_call: TRBV20-1; j_call: TRBJ2-7; cdr3_aa: CSARDGRDRPSYEQYF; cdr3_nt: TGCAGTGCTAGAGATGGACGGGACAGGCCTTCCTACGAGCAGTACTTC
d_call: TRBD1; clone_size: NA; v_call: TRBV11-2; j_call: TRBJ2-2; cdr3_aa: CASSLGTGGFGGELFF; cdr3_nt: TGTGCCAGCAGCTTGGGGACAGGAGGATTCGGCGGGGAGCTGTTTTTT
d_call: NA; clone_size: NA; v_call: TRBV6-1; j_call: TRBJ1-5; cdr3_aa: CASSLEATGYQPQHF; cdr3_nt: TGTGCCAGCAGCTTGGAGGCGACAGGCTACCAGCCCCAGCATTTT
d_call: TRBD1; clone_size: medium-sized; v_call: TRBV20-1; j_call: TRBJ2-5; cdr3_aa: CSEVRKQGTWQETQYF; cdr3_nt: TGCAGTGAAGTGAGAAAACAGGGGACGTGGCAAGAGACCCAGTACTTC
d_call: TRBD2; clone_size: few; v_call: TRBV5-1; j_call: TRBJ2-2; cdr3_aa: CASSPGLARGTGELFF; cdr3_nt: TGCGCCAGCAGCCCGGGACTAGCGCGAGGCACCGGGGAGCTGTTTTTT
d_call: NA; clone_size: few; v_call: TRBV20-1; j_call: TRBJ1-2; cdr3_aa: CSASAVARANYGYTF; cdr3_nt: TGCAGTGCTAGCGCCGTCGCCAGGGCCAACTATGGCTACACCTTC
d_call: NA; clone_size: few; v_call: TRBV7-8; j_call: TRBJ1-1; cdr3_aa: CASSMPRGTEAFF; cdr3_nt: TGTGCCAGCAGCATGCCGCGGGGCACTGAAGCTTTCTTT
d_call: NA; clone_size: NA; v_call: TRBV7-9; j_call: TRBJ2-3; cdr3_aa: CASSLALRDTQYF; cdr3_nt: TGTGCCAGCAGCTTAGCGCTGAGAGATACGCAGTATTTT
d_call: NA; clone_size: many; v_call: TRBV18; j_call: TRBJ1-3; cdr3_aa: CASSPGDSGNTIYF; cdr3_nt: TGTGCCAGCTCCCCCGGGGACTCTGGAAACACCATATATTTT
d_call: NA; clone_size: few; v_call: TRBV19; j_call: TRBJ1-5; cdr3_aa: CASIPQGKGGNQPQHF; cdr3_nt: TGTGCCAGTATCCCGCAGGGGAAAGGGGGCAATCAGCCCCAGCATTTT
d_call: NA; clone_size: NA; v_call: TRBV18; j_call: TRBJ1-3; cdr3_aa: CASSPGASGNTIYF; cdr3_nt: TGTGCCAGCTCACCAGGGGCCTCTGGAAACACCATATATTTT
d_call: NA; clone_size: NA; v_call: TRBV6-5; j_call: TRBJ2-2; cdr3_aa: CASTSTENTGELFF; cdr3_nt: TGTGCCAGCACGTCGACAGAAAACACCGGGGAGCTGTTTTTT
d_call: NA; clone_size: few; v_call: TRBV20-1; j_call: TRBJ2-3; cdr3_aa: CSASRLSTDTQYF; cdr3_nt: TGCAGTGCTTCACGGTTAAGCACAGATACGCAGTATTTT
d_call: NA; clone_size: few; v_call: TRBV6-6; j_call: TRBJ1-2; cdr3_aa: CASHRQEGYTF; cdr3_nt: TGTGCCAGCCACAGGCAGGAGGGCTACACCTTC
d_call: NA; clone_size: many; v_call: TRBV4-3; j_call: TRBJ2-1; cdr3_aa: CASSQDRSRDNEQFF; cdr3_nt: TGCGCCAGCAGCCAAGATCGTAGCAGGGACAATGAGCAGTTCTTC
d_call: NA; clone_size: NA; v_call: TRBV7-6; j_call: TRBJ2-2; cdr3_aa: CASSSPDLSTGELFF; cdr3_nt: TGTGCCAGCAGCTCCCCCGATCTGAGCACCGGGGAGCTGTTTTTT
d_call: NA; clone_size: NA; v_call: TRBV19; j_call: TRBJ2-1; cdr3_aa: CASSIAWGSGEQFF; cdr3_nt: TGTGCCAGTAGTATAGCATGGGGGTCCGGTGAGCAGTTCTTC
d_call: NA; clone_size: few; v_call: TRBV7-8; j_call: TRBJ2-5; cdr3_aa: CASSLGGGRVETQYF; cdr3_nt: TGTGCCAGCAGCTTAGGCGGGGGCCGGGTGGAGACCCAGTACTTC
d_call: NA; clone_size: many; v_call: TRBV5-1; j_call: TRBJ2-1; cdr3_aa: CATRGPGGRFDEQFF; cdr3_nt: TGCGCCACCAGGGGGCCGGGGGGCAGGTTCGATGAGCAGTTCTTC
d_call: TRBD1; clone_size: few; v_call: TRBV2; j_call: TRBJ2-3; cdr3_aa: CASSWGRRGQWTDTQYF; cdr3_nt: TGTGCCAGCAGTTGGGGCCGCAGGGGGCAATGGACAGATACGCAGTATTTT
d_call: NA; clone_size: many; v_call: TRBV6-6; j_call: TRBJ1-6; cdr3_aa: CASSYSRLSSPLHF; cdr3_nt: TGTGCCAGCAGTTACTCGAGATTATCCTCACCCCTCCACTTT
d_call: TRBD1; clone_size: few; v_call: TRBV4-3; j_call: TRBJ1-1; cdr3_aa: CASSQVGTAGNTEAFF; cdr3_nt: TGCGCCAGCAGCCAAGTGGGGACAGCCGGGAACACTGAAGCTTTCTTT
d_call: NA; clone_size: NA; v_call: TRBV11-2; j_call: TRBJ1-1; cdr3_aa: CASSLAETEAFF; cdr3_nt: TGTGCCAGCAGCTTAGCGGAAACTGAAGCTTTCTTT
d_call: TRBD2; clone_size: NA; v_call: TRBV4-3; j_call: TRBJ2-7; cdr3_aa: CASSQDRLAAEQYF; cdr3_nt: TGCGCCAGCAGCCAAGACCGACTAGCAGCCGAGCAGTACTTC
d_call: TRBD2; clone_size: few; v_call: TRBV6-6; j_call: TRBJ2-3; cdr3_aa: CASSDSGGATDTQYF; cdr3_nt: TGTGCCAGCAGTGATAGCGGGGGGGCCACAGATACGCAGTATTTT
d_call: TRBD1; clone_size: few; v_call: TRBV7-9; j_call: TRBJ2-5; cdr3_aa: CASSWDRVVETQYF; cdr3_nt: TGTGCCAGCAGCTGGGACAGGGTGGTGGAGACCCAGTACTTC
d_call: TRBD1; clone_size: NA; v_call: TRBV4-1; j_call: TRBJ1-1; cdr3_aa: CASSLPKQGAPDTEAFF; cdr3_nt: TGCGCCAGCAGCCTCCCAAAACAGGGGGCTCCTGACACTGAAGCTTTCTTT
d_call: NA; clone_size: few; v_call: TRBV7-6; j_call: TRBJ2-4; cdr3_aa: CASSLSRGLGKNIQYF; cdr3_nt: TGTGCCAGCAGCTTAAGTCGAGGGTTAGGCAAAAACATTCAGTACTTC